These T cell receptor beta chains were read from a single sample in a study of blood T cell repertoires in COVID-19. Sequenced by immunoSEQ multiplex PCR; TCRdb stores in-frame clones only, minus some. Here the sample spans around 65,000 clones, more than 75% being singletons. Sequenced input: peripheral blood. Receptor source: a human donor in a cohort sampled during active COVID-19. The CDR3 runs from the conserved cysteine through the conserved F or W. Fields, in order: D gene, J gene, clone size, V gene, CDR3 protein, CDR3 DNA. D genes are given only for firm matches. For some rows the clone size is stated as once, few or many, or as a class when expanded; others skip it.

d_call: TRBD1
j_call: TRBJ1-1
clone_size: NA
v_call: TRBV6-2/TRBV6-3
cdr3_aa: CASSYSDRANTEAFF
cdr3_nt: TGTGCCAGCAGTTACTCCGACAGGGCCAACACTGAAGCTTTCTTT

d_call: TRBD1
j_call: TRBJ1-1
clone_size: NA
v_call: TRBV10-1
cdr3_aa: CASSVDRGTEAFF
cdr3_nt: TGCGCCAGCAGTGTCGACAGGGGGACTGAAGCTTTCTTT

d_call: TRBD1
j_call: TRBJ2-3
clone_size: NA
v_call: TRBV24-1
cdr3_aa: CATSDFGQGVTDTQYF
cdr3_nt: TGTGCCACCAGTGATTTTGGTCAGGGGGTCACAGATACGCAGTATTTT

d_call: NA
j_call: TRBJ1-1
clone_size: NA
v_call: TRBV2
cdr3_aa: CASTREVSDTEAFF
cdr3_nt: TGTGCCAGCACCCGGGAAGTGAGTGACACTGAAGCTTTCTTT

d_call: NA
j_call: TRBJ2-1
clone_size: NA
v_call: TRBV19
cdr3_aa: CASSSIGTLASEQFF
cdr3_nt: TGTGCCAGTAGTTCAATAGGGACACTAGCGAGTGAGCAGTTCTTC

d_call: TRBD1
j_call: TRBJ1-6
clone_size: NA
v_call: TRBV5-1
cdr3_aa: CASSYGQGGIGNSPLHF
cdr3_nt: TGCGCCAGCAGCTACGGACAGGGAGGGATTGGTAATTCACCCCTCCACTTT

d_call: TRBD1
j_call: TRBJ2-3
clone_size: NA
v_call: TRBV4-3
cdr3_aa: CASSQGTGRGGPTDTQYF
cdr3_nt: TGCGCCAGCAGCCAGGGGACAGGGAGGGGGGGGCCCACAGATACGCAGTATTTT

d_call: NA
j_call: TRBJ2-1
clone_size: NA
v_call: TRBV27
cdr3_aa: CASSFVDRLLLGEQFF
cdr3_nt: TGTGCCAGCAGTTTTGTTGACAGACTCCTCCTGGGTGAGCAGTTCTTC

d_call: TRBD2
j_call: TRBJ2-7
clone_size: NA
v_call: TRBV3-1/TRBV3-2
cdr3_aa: CASSRLTSGKVHEQYF
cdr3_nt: TGTGCCAGCAGCCGTCTGACTAGCGGGAAGGTCCACGAGCAGTACTTC

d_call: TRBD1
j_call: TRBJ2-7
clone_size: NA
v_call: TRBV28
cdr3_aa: CASRIWGQGSYEQYF
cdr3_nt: TGTGCCAGCAGGATTTGGGGACAGGGGTCCTACGAGCAGTACTTC

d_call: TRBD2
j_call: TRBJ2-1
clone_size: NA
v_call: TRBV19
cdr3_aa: CASSIEVLAGVGNEQFF
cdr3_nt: TGTGCCAGTAGTATTGAGGTGCTAGCGGGGGTAGGGAATGAGCAGTTCTTC

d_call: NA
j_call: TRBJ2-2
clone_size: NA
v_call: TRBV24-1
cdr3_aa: CATSDKHIPTGELFF
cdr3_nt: TGTGCCACCAGTGACAAACACATACCCACCGGGGAGCTGTTTTTT

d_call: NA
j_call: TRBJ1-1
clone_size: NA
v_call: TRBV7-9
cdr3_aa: CASRGRAGANTEAFF
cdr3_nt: TGTGCCAGCAGGGGGCGGGCGGGGGCTAACACTGAAGCTTTCTTT

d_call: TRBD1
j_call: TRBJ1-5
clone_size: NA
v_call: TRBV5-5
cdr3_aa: CASSLDRVPQPQHF
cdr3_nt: TGTGCCAGCAGCCTCGACAGGGTTCCTCAGCCCCAGCATTTT

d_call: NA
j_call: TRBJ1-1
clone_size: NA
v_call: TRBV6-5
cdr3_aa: CASSKQLNTEAFF
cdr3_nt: TGTGCCAGCAGCAAACAGCTGAACACTGAAGCTTTCTTT

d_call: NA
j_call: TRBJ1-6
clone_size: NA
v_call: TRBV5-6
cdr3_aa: CASTFRDYNSPLHF
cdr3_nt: TGTGCCAGCACTTTCCGGGACTATAATTCACCCCTCCACTTT

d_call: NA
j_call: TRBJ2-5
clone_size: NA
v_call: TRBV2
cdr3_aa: CASSERGAGETQYF
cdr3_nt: TGTGCCAGCAGTGAAAGGGGAGCGGGAGAGACCCAGTACTTC

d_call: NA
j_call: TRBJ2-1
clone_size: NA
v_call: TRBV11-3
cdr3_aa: CASSLEGGFYNEQFF
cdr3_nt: TGTGCCAGCAGCTTAGAGGGAGGTTTTTACAATGAGCAGTTCTTC

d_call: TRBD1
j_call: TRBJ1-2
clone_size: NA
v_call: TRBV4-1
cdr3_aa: CASSPAGTGDYGYTF
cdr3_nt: TGCGCCAGCAGCCCGGCCGGGACAGGGGACTATGGCTACACCTTC

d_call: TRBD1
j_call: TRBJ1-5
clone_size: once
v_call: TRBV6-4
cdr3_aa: CASSAHGTGGGQPQHF
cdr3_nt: TGTGCCAGCAGTGCCCACGGGACAGGGGGCGGACAGCCCCAGCATTTT

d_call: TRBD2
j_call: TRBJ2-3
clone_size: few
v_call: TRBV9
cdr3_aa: CASSVGLATDTQYF
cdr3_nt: TGTGCCAGCAGCGTAGGACTAGCGACAGATACGCAGTATTTT

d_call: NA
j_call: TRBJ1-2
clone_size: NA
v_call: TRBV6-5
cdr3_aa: CASSYSRTANYGYTF
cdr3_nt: TGTGCCAGCAGTTACTCAAGGACAGCGAACTATGGCTACACCTTC

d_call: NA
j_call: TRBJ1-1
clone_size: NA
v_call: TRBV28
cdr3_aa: CASSSLQVYRAFF
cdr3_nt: TGTGCCAGCAGTTCCCTCCAAGTCTACAGAGCTTTCTTT

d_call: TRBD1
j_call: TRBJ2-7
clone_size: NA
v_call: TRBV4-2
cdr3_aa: CASSLRIGTGAHEQYF
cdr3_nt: TGTGCCAGCAGCCTAAGGATCGGGACAGGGGCCCACGAGCAGTACTTC

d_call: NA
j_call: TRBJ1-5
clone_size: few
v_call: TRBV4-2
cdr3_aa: CASSQDTQQKEQPQHF
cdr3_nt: TGTGCCAGCAGCCAAGATACCCAACAGAAGGAACAGCCCCAGCATTTT

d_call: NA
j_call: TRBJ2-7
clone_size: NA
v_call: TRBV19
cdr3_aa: CASSTQGRINYEQYF
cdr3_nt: TGTGCCAGTAGTACCCAGGGGAGAATAAACTACGAGCAGTACTTC

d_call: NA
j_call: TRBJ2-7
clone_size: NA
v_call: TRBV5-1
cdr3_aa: CASSFTEGTYEQYF
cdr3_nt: TGCGCCAGCAGCTTTACGGAGGGGACCTACGAGCAGTACTTC

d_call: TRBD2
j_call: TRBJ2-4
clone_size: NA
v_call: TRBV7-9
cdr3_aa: CASSSGLAGILDIQYF
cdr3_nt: TGTGCCAGCAGCTCGGGACTAGCGGGAATTTTAGACATTCAGTACTTC

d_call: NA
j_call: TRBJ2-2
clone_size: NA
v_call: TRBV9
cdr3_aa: CASSPYYGFLNTGELFF
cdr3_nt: TGTGCCAGCAGCCCCTACTACGGATTCTTGAACACCGGGGAGCTGTTTTTT

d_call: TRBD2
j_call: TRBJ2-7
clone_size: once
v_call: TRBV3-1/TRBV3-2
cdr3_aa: CASSTRLAANYEQYF
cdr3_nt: TGTGCCAGCAGCACCCGACTAGCGGCCAACTACGAGCAGTACTTC

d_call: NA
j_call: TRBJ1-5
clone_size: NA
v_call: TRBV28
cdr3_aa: CASVPGGVRQPQHF
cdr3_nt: TGTGCCAGCGTGCCTGGAGGGGTACGGCAGCCCCAGCATTTT

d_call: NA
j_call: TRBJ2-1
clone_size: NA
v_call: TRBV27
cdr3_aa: CASGPLPGSSYNEQFF
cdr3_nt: TGTGCCAGCGGCCCCCTACCCGGGAGCTCCTACAATGAGCAGTTCTTC

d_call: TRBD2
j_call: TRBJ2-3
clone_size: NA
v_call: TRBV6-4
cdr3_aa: CASSLKKRGCTDTQYF
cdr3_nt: TGTGCCAGCAGTCTAAAAAAGCGGGGCTGCACAGATACGCAGTATTTT

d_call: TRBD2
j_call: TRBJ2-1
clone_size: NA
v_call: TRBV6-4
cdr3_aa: CASSTQLAGYNEQFF
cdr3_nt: TGTGCCAGCAGCACCCAGCTAGCGGGTTACAATGAGCAGTTCTTC

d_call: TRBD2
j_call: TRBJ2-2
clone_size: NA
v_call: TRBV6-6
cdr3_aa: CASSRNFLAGANTGELFF
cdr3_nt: TGTGCCAGCAGCCGAAATTTCCTAGCGGGCGCGAACACCGGGGAGCTGTTTTTT

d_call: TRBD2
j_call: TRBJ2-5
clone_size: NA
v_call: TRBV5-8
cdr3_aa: CASSSGLAWETQYF
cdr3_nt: TGTGCCAGCAGCTCGGGACTAGCTTGGGAGACCCAGTACTTC

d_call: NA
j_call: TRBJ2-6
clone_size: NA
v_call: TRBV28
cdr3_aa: CASSSSDSSGANVLTF
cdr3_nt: TGTGCCAGCAGTTCCAGTGACAGTTCTGGGGCCAACGTCCTGACTTTC

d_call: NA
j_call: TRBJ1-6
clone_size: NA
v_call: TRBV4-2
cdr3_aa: CASSPEVRGRENSPLHF
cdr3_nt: TGTGCCAGCAGCCCGGAAGTCCGGGGGAGAGAGAATTCACCCCTCCACTTT

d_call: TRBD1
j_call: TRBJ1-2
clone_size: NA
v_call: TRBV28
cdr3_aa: CASSLDRVKANYGYTF
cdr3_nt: TGTGCCAGCAGTTTGGACAGGGTGAAAGCTAACTATGGCTACACCTTC

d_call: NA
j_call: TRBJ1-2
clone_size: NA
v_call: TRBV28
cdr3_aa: CASSLGRRSAGGYTF
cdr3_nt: TGTGCCAGCAGTTTAGGCCGCAGATCCGCGGGTGGCTACACCTTC

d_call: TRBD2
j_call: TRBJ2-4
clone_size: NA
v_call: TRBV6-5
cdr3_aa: CASSLASSGRYIQYF
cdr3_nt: TGTGCCAGCAGTTTGGCGTCTAGCGGGAGGTACATTCAGTACTTC

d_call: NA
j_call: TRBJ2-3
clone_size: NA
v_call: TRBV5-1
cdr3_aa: CASSLGFGGWSTDTQYF
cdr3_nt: TGCGCCAGCAGCTTGGGGTTCGGGGGATGGAGCACAGATACGCAGTATTTT

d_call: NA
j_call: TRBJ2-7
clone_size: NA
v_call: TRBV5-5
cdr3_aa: CASSTIDEQYF
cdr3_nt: TGTGCCAGCAGCACCATAGACGAGCAGTACTTC

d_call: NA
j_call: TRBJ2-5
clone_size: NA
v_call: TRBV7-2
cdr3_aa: CASSLKAGLQETQYF
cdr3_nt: TGTGCCAGCAGCTTAAAGGCGGGTTTACAAGAGACCCAGTACTTC

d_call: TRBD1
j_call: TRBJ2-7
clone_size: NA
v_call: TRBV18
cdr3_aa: CASSPQAQGAQDEQYF
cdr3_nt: TGTGCCAGCTCACCCCAAGCGCAGGGGGCGCAGGACGAGCAGTACTTC

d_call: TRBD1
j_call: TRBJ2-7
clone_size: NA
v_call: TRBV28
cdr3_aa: CASSSPGQGRTRYF
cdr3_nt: TGTGCCAGCAGTTCCCCGGGACAGGGGAGGACCAGGTACTTC

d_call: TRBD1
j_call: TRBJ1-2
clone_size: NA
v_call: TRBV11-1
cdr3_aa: CASSQDRTGGYTF
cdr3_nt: TGTGCCAGCAGCCAGGACAGGACGGGGGGCTACACCTTC

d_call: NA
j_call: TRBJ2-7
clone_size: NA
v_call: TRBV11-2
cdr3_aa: CASSFGAYEQYF
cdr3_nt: TGTGCCAGCAGCTTCGGTGCGTACGAGCAGTACTTC

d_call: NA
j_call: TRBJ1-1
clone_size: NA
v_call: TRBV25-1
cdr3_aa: CASSASRGLNTEAFF
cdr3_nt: TGTGCCAGCAGTGCGTCCAGGGGCCTGAACACTGAAGCTTTCTTT

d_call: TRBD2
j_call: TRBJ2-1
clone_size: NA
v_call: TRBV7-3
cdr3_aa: CASSSTSGPYNEQFF
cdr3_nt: TGTGCCAGCAGCTCGACTAGCGGGCCCTACAATGAGCAGTTCTTC

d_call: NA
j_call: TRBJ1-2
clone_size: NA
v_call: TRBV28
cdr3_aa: CASRTGGAYGYTF
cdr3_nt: TGTGCCAGTCGGACCGGAGGGGCCTATGGCTACACCTTC

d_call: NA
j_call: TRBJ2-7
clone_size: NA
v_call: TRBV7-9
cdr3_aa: CASSLALGGLYEQYF
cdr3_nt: TGTGCCAGCAGCTTAGCATTAGGAGGCCTCTACGAGCAGTACTTC

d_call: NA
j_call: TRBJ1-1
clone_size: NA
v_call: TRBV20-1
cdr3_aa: CSVRRGTEAFF
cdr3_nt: TGCAGTGTCAGACGAGGGACTGAAGCTTTCTTT

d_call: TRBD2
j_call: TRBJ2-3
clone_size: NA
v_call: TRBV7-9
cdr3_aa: CASQAGDDTQYF
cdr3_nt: TGTGCCAGCCAAGCGGGGGACGATACGCAGTATTTT